This T cell receptor (beta chain) was profiled in a study of identical twins. TCRdb reprocessed the 5' RACE reads with MiXCR, giving one entry per CDR3 protein. The repertoire holds fewer than 250,000 distinct CDR3 sequences, with less than 10% as singletons. Germline V gene data show CDR1 as ENHRY and CDR2 as SYGVKD. J was trimmed by 4 bases and V by 7 bases; bases with no gene match: 9. This CDR3 comprises 15 residues. The chain recombines TRBV10-3 with TRBJ1-1; the match to TRBD1 covers 10 bases. Sequencing was performed on memory (CD45RO+) T cells sorted from blood. This TCR was sampled from a woman in her late teens or twenties in good health. CDR3 in DNA: TGTGCCATCACCCAACCTGGACAGGGGGTCACTGAAGCTTTCTTT. It codes for CAITQPGQGVTEAFF.